The 22 T cell receptor beta chains listed next were all sequenced from one sample in a study of shared clonotypes between healthy human individuals. The data were produced by immunoSEQ multiplex PCR, yet TCRdb's version contains in-frame clones alone and is incomplete. This table holds fewer than 850,000 clones, 90% found once. Sample: memory CD8+ T cells from PBMCs. Noted subset: CD45RO+ cells pooled with CCR7-negative TemRA cells. Receptors were obtained from a man younger than 30 in good health. Some clones in this sample may be carry-over from other donors' samples.

V and J are TRBV7-9 and TRBJ2-5, with 9 bases fitting TRBD1. Losses at the gene ends were 5 bases for V and 11 bases for J; bases not matched to a gene: 15. Germline CDR1 reads SEHNR; CDR2 reads FQNEAQ (reference sequence). CDR3 length: 15 residues. CDR3 DNA sequence: TGTGCCAGCAGCCTACTGGGACAGGGTGTGGGAGAGCAGTACTTC. Its translation is CASSLLGQGVGEQYF. The full variable domain, rest sourced from reference TRBV7-9 and TRBJ2-5, is DTGVSQNPRHKITKRGQNVTFRCDPISEHNRLYWYRQTLGQGPEFLTYFQNEAQLEKSRLLSDRFSAERPKGSFSTLEIQRTEQGDSAMYLCASSLLGQGVGEQYFGPGTRLLVL.

V is TRBV7-9 and J is TRBJ2-7, with a weak D call TRBD2 (5 bases). The germline CDR1 and CDR2 sequences are SEHNR and FQNEAQ (reference sequence). The CDR3 spans 15 residues. Trimming took 5 bases from V and 9 from J, leaving 23 bases between them. CDR3 residues: CASSPGGLETPGQYF. Here the CDR3 DNA reads TGTGCCAGCAGCCCCGGAGGACTCGAGACGCCCGGGCAGTACTTC.

The chain is built from TRBV29-1 and TRBJ2-1; 7 bases agree with TRBD2. Germline trimming cut 3 bases from V and 4 bases from J; bases unmatched to any gene: 6. CDR1 is SQVTM and CDR2 is ANQGSEA in the germline V gene. The length of the CDR3 is 14 residues. The CDR3 loop reads CSVEGTIIYNEQFF. CDR3 bases: TGCAGCGTTGAGGGGACTATAATTTACAATGAGCAGTTCTTC.

This sequence joins TRBV9 and TRBJ2-7; the match to TRBD2 covers 10 bases. The CDR3 totals 16 residues. The germline gives CDR1 SGDLS, CDR2 YYNGEE. V lost 4 bases to trimming and J lost 1 base; unmatched junction nucleotides: 8. The CDR3 reads CASSPFGAGGSYEQYF. CDR3 coding DNA: TGTGCCAGCAGCCCCTTTGGAGCGGGAGGGTCCTACGAGCAGTACTTC. Combining the CDR3 with reference TRBV9 and TRBJ2-7 gives the whole variable domain DSGVTQTPKHLITATGQRVTLRCSPRSGDLSVYWYQQSLDQGLQFLIQYYNGEERAKGNILERFSAQQFPDLHSELNLSSLELGDSALYFCASSPFGAGGSYEQYFGPGTRLTVT.

V and J are TRBV9 and TRBJ1-2, with 7 positions matching TRBD1. This CDR3 comprises 19 residues. V was clipped by 4 bases and J by 9 bases; unmatched bases: 27. CDR1 is SGDLS and CDR2 is YYNGEE in the germline V gene. The CDR3 DNA is TGTGCCAGCAGCTCGTCCCCGATGCAGGCAGGGGGGGCCTTTGGCCGCTACACCTTC. It encodes CASSSSPMQAGGAFGRYTF.

This chain uses TRBV6-5 with TRBJ2-5, with TRBD2 matching over 8 bases. The DNA end lines up better with TRBJ2-7; the J call may be wrong. Germline lookup yields CDR1 MNHEY and CDR2 SVGAGI. The CDR3 spans 14 residues. CDR3 DNA sequence: TGTGCCAGCAGTTGGAGCGGGAGTGGATACGAGCAGTACTTC. The encoded protein is CASSWSGSGYEQYF.

This clone appeared many times. This chain uses TRBV5-1 with TRBJ1-1; D is perhaps TRBD1 (5 bases). The CDR3 is made up of 15 amino acids. CDR1 is SGHRS, CDR2 YFSETQ, per germline. Trimming removed 4 bases from V and 2 bases from J, with 15 bases in between. This CDR3 is CASSHTDGGNTEAFF. CDR3 nucleotides: TGCGCCAGCAGCCATACGGACGGGGGAAACACTGAAGCTTTCTTT.

The V gene is TRBV9, the J gene TRBJ2-5; perhaps TRBD2 as D (6 bases). This CDR3 is 16 amino acids long. Trimming cost V 2 bases and J 3 bases, with 17 bases left between them. The germline V gene encodes CDR1 SGDLS and CDR2 YYNGEE. In DNA form, the CDR3 reads TGTGCCAGCAGCGTCGGCGGGGCCCAGATTAAAGAGACCCAGTACTTC. Translation gives CASSVGGAQIKETQYF.

There are a few counts of this clone. V gene TRBV25-1 combines with J gene TRBJ2-1, with 10 bases that match TRBD1. J was trimmed by 5 bases and V by 4 bases; bases with no gene match: 5. Germline values: CDR1 MGHDK, CDR2 SYGVNS. This CDR3 has 15 residues. The CDR3 DNA sequence: TGTGCCAGCAGTGGCCCGGGACAGGGGCACAATGAGCAGTTCTTC. Translated, it gives CASSGPGQGHNEQFF. Variable domain in full (rest from reference TRBV25-1 and TRBJ2-1): EADIYQTPRYLVIGTGKKITLECSQTMGHDKMYWYQQDPGMELHLIHYSYGVNSTEKGDLSSESTVSRIRTEHFPLTLESARPSHTSQYLCASSGPGQGHNEQFFGPGTRLTVL.

J is TRBJ2-7 and V is TRBV6-1; the D gene is possibly TRBD1 (6 bases). There are 13 residues in the CDR3. Trimming stripped 8 bases from V and 3 bases from J, with 14 bases between. The germline CDR1 and CDR2 sequences are MNHNS and SASEGT. The CDR3 is CASSPGHYYEQYF. The CDR3 DNA reads as TGTGCCAGCTCCCCGGGACACTACTACGAGCAGTACTTC.

In its sample, this clone was seen once. The rearrangement uses TRBV28 and TRBJ1-6; D not certain. CDR1 is MDHEN and CDR2 is SYDVKM in the germline V gene. The CDR3 spans 14 residues. The V gene lost 4 bases and the J gene lost 8 bases, with 12 bases spanning the gap. For the CDR3, the DNA is TGTGCCAGCAGTTCAAGTATTAGCTATTCACCCCTCCACTTT. This codes for CASSSSISYSPLHF.

The rearrangement uses TRBV15 and TRBJ1-2, with 8 bases matching TRBD1. Germline lookup yields CDR1 LNHNV and CDR2 YYDKDF (reference sequence). The CDR3 contains 14 residues. The J segment lost 5 bases and the V segment lost 5 bases, leaving 7 bases of the junction unmatched. This CDR3 reads CATSARTGSYGYTF. The CDR3 DNA sequence: TGTGCCACCAGCGCCAGGACAGGGTCTTATGGCTACACCTTC.

In this sample, this clone turned up many times. In the same sample, other DNA sequences code for this CDR3. The chain uses TRBV2 and TRBJ2-7; TRBD1 is a possible D gene (6 bases). V was pared by 3 bases and J by 3 bases, with 9 bases between. Looked up from germline, CDR1 is SNHLY and CDR2 is FYNNEI. The CDR3 has 13 residues. The CDR3 DNA sequence: TGTGCCAGCAGTGATACAGGGTACTACGAGCAGTACTTC. Protein product: CASSDTGYYEQYF.

In this sample, this clone turned up a few times. The chain uses TRBV7-9 and TRBJ1-2, with 7 bases that match TRBD1. The CDR3 contains 14 residues. Germline V gives CDR1 SEHNR, CDR2 FQNEAQ (reference sequence). V dropped 5 bases and J dropped 8; count of bases not matched to a gene: 11. CDR3 loop: CASSPGSQGGGYTF. The DNA for the CDR3 is TGTGCCAGCAGCCCCGGGTCCCAGGGGGGGGGCTACACCTTC.

The V call is TRBV6-6, the J call TRBJ2-7, with no clear D. Trimming cost V 6 bases and J 6 bases, with 15 bases left between them. Germline values: CDR1 MNHNY, CDR2 SVGAGI (reference sequence). This CDR3 is 13 amino acids long. The CDR3 DNA sequence: TGTGCCAGCAGACAAGACACCCTCGCCGAGCAGTACTTC. Translation: CASRQDTLAEQYF.

This clone was seen more than once but under ten times. The chain joins TRBV7-9 to TRBJ1-5; D not certain. Germline V gene data show CDR1 as SEHNR and CDR2 as FQNEAQ (reference sequence). Trimming took 5 bases from V and 6 from J, leaving 11 bases between them. The CDR3 is 13 amino acids. CDR3 nucleotide sequence: TGTGCCAGCAGCCGAGAACTGAGTCAGCCCCAGCATTTT. It encodes CASSRELSQPQHF.

The J gene is TRBJ1-2, the V gene TRBV27; tentative D call: TRBD1 (5 bases). CDR1 is MNHEY, CDR2 SMNVEV, per germline (reference sequence). Trimming took off 2 bases at V and 10 bases at J, with 14 bases between the two ends. The CDR3 totals 13 residues. The DNA of the CDR3 is TGTGCCAGCAGTTTAAGTCCCCGGGGGGACTACACCTTC. Amino acids: CASSLSPRGDYTF.

The rearrangement uses TRBV29-1 and TRBJ1-1, with TRBD1 identical over 8 bases. The CDR3 runs to 13 residues. Germline CDR1 SQVTM, CDR2 ANQGSEA. The trim removed 7 bases at V and 0 bases at J, leaving 4 bases unmatched. The CDR3 sequence: CSARTGLNTEAFF. The CDR3 bases are TGCAGCGCTCGGACAGGGTTGAACACTGAAGCTTTCTTT.

The chain couples TRBV28 to TRBJ2-1; TRBD1 might be the D (6 bases). This CDR3 spans 10 amino acids. Germline CDR1 MDHEN, CDR2 SYDVKM. Trimming pared 10 bases from V and 10 bases from J, leaving 11 bases between. CDR3 amino acids: CATSRGEQFF. In DNA form, the CDR3 reads TGTGCCACCTCTAGGGGGGAGCAGTTCTTC.

The chain employs TRBV28 and TRBJ1-3, with D tentatively TRBD1 (5 bases). The ends were cut back, 6 bases at V and 0 bases at J, with 9 bases in the middle. Looked up from germline, CDR1 is MDHEN and CDR2 is SYDVKM. CDR3 size: 14 residues. The CDR3 loop reads CASRARDSGNTIYF. The CDR3 DNA reads as TGTGCCAGCAGGGCCAGGGACTCTGGAAACACCATATATTTT.

CDR3: CASSQRTSQETQYF. The DNA for the CDR3 is TGTGCCAGCAGCCAACGGACTAGTCAAGAGACCCAGTACTTC. The J gene is TRBJ2-5, the V gene TRBV11-2; 7 bases align to TRBD2. The CDR3 is 14 amino acids. Unmatched junction bases numbered 5, after V lost 5 bases and J lost 2 bases. The germline CDR1 and CDR2 sequences are SGHAT and FQNNGV.

The rearrangement uses TRBV18 and TRBJ2-1; D uncertain. This CDR3 has 16 amino acids. V was clipped by 3 bases and J by 3 bases, with 15 bases between them. Germline V gene data show CDR1 as KGHSH and CDR2 as LQKENI. CDR3 region: CASSPPGSSYYNEQFF. CDR3 nucleotide sequence: TGTGCCAGCTCACCGCCGGGTAGCTCCTACTACAATGAGCAGTTCTTC.